This T cell receptor beta chain appears in the sequencing data of a study of PD-L1 blockade in urothelial cancer. Turning to the study itself: Intravenous atezolizumab, 1,200 mg every 3 weeks, was begun by patients at some point between 2012 and 2014. Bladder-origin urothelial cancer in males described about 85% of the roughly 30 patients.

The assay was immunoSEQ multiplex PCR, and TCRdb's table has in-frame clones only and misses some. Here the sample spans roughly 53,000 clones, around 90% being singletons. This clone has only a few counts. Indicated time point: pretreatment peripheral blood. All patients carried locally advanced or metastatic urothelial carcinoma. CDR1 and CDR2 from the germline V gene are ENHRY and SYGVKD. The ends were cut back, 0 bases at V and 0 bases at J, with 13 bases in the middle. CDR3 size: 17 residues. The rearrangement links TRBV10-3 to TRBJ2-3, with D possibly being TRBD1 (5 bases). The sample here was PBMCs, taken around atezolizumab (anti-PD-L1) treatment. The sequence was collected from a woman aged 55-69 years with urothelial cancer. DNA for the CDR3: TGTGCCATCAGTGAGTCATCGGCAGGGTTGAGCACAGATACGCAGTATTTT. Residues: CAISESSAGLSTDTQYF.